Listed below are T cell receptor beta chains from one sample, sequenced in a study of T cell repertoires in ileal Crohn's disease. Profiling relied on immunoSEQ multiplex PCR, and the TCRdb table lists in-frame clones only, not all of them. The sample consists of under 6,000 clones, roughly 80% of them appearing once. The specimen sequenced was ileal tissue. These receptors came from an adult with Crohn's disease. The CDR3 runs from the conserved cysteine through the conserved F or W. D genes are given only for firm matches. Rows may omit the clone size; those that give it use once, few, many or a size class.

CDR3 DNA	CDR3 protein	J gene	clone size	D gene	V gene
TGTGCCAGCAGTGCATGGGACGAGCAGTACTTC	CASSAWDEQYF	TRBJ2-7	-	-	TRBV6-1
TGTGCCAGCAGACCTAGCGGGGGGAAAGAGACCCAGTACTTC	CASRPSGGKETQYF	TRBJ2-5	-	TRBD2	TRBV2
TGCGCCAGCAGCTTGTCGACAGGGGGATTAAATGGCTACACCTTC	CASSLSTGGLNGYTF	TRBJ1-2	-	TRBD1	TRBV5-1
TGTGCCACCGAGACAGGGATATTTGAAAAACTGTTTTTT	CATETGIFEKLFF	TRBJ1-4	-	TRBD1	TRBV6-1
TGTGCCAGCAGCTTAATTGAGGGCCAGCCCCAGCATTTT	CASSLIEGQPQHF	TRBJ1-5	-	-	TRBV7-9
TGTGCCAGCAGTGAGTACAGGGCAAATAGCAATCAGCCCCAGCATTTT	CASSEYRANSNQPQHF	TRBJ1-5	few	-	TRBV2
TGTGCCAGCAGCCCCGAAGGAGGACAGCTTAACTATGGCTACACCTTC	CASSPEGGQLNYGYTF	TRBJ1-2	-	-	TRBV7-8
TGTGCCAGCAGCCAAGAAAAGGGCGGGGTTCTAGCAGATACGCAGTATTTT	CASSQEKGGVLADTQYF	TRBJ2-3	-	-	TRBV4-2
TGTGCCAGGAAACGGGGACTAGCGGGAGATAGGTACGAGCAGTACTTC	CARKRGLAGDRYEQYF	TRBJ2-7	few	-	TRBV21-1
TGTGCCAGCAGCGTAGTAATCGGGGATGGCTACACCTTC	CASSVVIGDGYTF	TRBJ1-2	few	-	TRBV9
TGTGCCAGCAGTTTATTCTACGGGACCGATAGCAATCAGCCCCAGCATTTT	CASSLFYGTDSNQPQHF	TRBJ1-5	-	-	TRBV28
TGCGCCAGCAGCTTGGCCTCTGGTTCCTACGAGCAGTACTTC	CASSLASGSYEQYF	TRBJ2-7	-	-	TRBV5-1
TGTGCCAGCAGTTACCCAAAGCTAGCGGGGGGACATGAGCAGTTCTTC	CASSYPKLAGGHEQFF	TRBJ2-1	-	TRBD2	TRBV6-6
TGCGCCAGCAGCCAAGACGGACGCGGCGTCTATGGCTACACCTTC	CASSQDGRGVYGYTF	TRBJ1-2	-	-	TRBV4-3
TGTGCCAGCAGTGATGGGGTGGAGAAGGACAGGGTCCATCAGCCCCAGCATTTT	CASSDGVEKDRVHQPQHF	TRBJ1-5	-	TRBD1	TRBV2
TGTGCCAGCAGCGAAGGACTAGGGGTCAACACAGATACGCAGTATTTT	CASSEGLGVNTDTQYF	TRBJ2-3	-	TRBD2	TRBV9